This T cell receptor (beta chain) was obtained from a study of T cell responses to AZD1222 COVID-19 vaccine. V was clipped by 0 bases and J by 3 bases; unmatched bases: 6. Looked up from germline, CDR1 is GTSNPN and CDR2 is SVGIG (reference sequence). The CDR3 spans 16 residues. Assay: immunoSEQ multiplex PCR; the TCRdb copy retains only in-frame clones and omits some. The sample includes 90,000 to 100,000 clones, more than 70% seen only once; the top ten take about 15%. The sequence derives from an adult who received the AZD1222 COVID-19 vaccine. The chain joins TRBV30 to TRBJ1-2; TRBD1 aligns across 11 bases. The source was peripheral blood, collected 28 days after the second AZD1222 dose. CDR3 DNA sequence: TGTGCCTGGAGTGTACGGTGGACAGGGGGCGACTATGGCTACACCTTC. Its translation is CAWSVRWTGGDYGYTF. Using reference TRBV30 and TRBJ1-2 for the parts outside the CDR3, the full variable domain is SQTIHQWPATLVQPVGSPLSLECTVEGTSNPNLYWYRQAAGRGLQLLFYSVGIGQISSEVPQNLSASRPQDRQFILSSKKLLLSDSGFYLCAWSVRWTGGDYGYTFGSGTRLTVV.